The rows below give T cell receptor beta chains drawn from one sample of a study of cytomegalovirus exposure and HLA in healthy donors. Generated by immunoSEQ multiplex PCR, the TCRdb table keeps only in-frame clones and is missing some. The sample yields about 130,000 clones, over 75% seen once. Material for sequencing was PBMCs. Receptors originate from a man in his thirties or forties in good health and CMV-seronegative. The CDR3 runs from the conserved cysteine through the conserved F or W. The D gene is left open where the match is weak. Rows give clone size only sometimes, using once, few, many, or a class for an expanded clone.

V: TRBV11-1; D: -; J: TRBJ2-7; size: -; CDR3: CASSLETDTYEQYF; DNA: TGTGCCAGCAGCTTAGAAACAGACACCTACGAGCAGTACTTC
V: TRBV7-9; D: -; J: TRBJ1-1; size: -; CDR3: CASSLNAGLSEAFF; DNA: TGTGCCAGCAGCCTTAACGCGGGGTTAAGTGAAGCTTTCTTT
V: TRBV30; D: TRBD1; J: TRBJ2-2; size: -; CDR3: CAWSVKGGIGELFF; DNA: TGTGCCTGGAGTGTAAAAGGGGGCATCGGGGAGCTGTTTTTT
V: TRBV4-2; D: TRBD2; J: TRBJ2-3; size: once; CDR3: CASSQEATRRGVGDTQYF; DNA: TGTGCCAGCAGCCAAGAGGCGACTCGCCGGGGGGTAGGGGATACGCAGTATTTT
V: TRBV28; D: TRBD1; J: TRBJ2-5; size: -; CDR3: CASRNDRGETQYF; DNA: TGTGCCAGCAGGAACGACAGGGGAGAGACCCAGTACTTC
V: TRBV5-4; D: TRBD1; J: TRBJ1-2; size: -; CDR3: CASSRPGQTNYGYTF; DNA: TGTGCCAGCAGCCGCCCGGGACAGACAAACTATGGCTACACCTTC
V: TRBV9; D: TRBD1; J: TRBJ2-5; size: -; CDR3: CASTDGPGQGKETQYF; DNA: TGTGCCAGCACCGACGGACCGGGACAGGGTAAAGAGACCCAGTACTTC
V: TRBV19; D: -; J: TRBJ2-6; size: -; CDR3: CASSIASGTGANVLTF; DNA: TGTGCCAGTAGTATAGCATCAGGGACTGGGGCCAACGTCCTGACTTTC
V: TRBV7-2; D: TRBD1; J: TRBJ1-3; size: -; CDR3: CASSQGGRAGNTIYF; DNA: TGTGCCAGCAGCCAGGGGGGCAGAGCTGGAAACACCATATATTTT
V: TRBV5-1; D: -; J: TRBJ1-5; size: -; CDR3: CASSLGGDQPQHF; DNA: TGCGCCAGCAGCTTGGGGGGGGATCAGCCCCAGCATTTT
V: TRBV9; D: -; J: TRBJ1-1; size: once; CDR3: CASSPWGGDTEAFF; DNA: TGTGCCAGCAGCCCCTGGGGGGGGGACACTGAAGCTTTCTTT
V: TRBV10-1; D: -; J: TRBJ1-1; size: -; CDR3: CASSDNIPDPTEAFF; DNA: TGCGCCAGCAGTGATAACATACCCGATCCCACTGAAGCTTTCTTT
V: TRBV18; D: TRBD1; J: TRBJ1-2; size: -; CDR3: CASSPVTGQEYGYTF; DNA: TGTGCCAGCTCACCCGTGACGGGACAGGAATATGGCTACACCTTC
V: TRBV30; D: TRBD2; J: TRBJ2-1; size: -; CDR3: CAWSVGEGEQFF; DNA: TGTGCCTGGAGTGTTGGGGAGGGTGAGCAGTTCTTC
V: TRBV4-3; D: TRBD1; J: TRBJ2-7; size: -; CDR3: CASSRGTEGSYEQYF; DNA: TGCGCCAGCAGCCGTGGGACAGAGGGGTCCTACGAGCAGTACTTC
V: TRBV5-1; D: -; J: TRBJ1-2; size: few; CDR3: CASSPGGANYGYTF; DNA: TGCGCCAGCAGCCCCGGTGGAGCTAACTATGGCTACACCTTC
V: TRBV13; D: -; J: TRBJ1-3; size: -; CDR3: CASSPGHALFSGNTIYF; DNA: TGTGCCAGCAGCCCTGGACATGCACTTTTCTCTGGAAACACCATATATTTT
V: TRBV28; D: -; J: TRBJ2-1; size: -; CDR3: CASIPQGFYNEQFF; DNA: TGTGCCAGCATCCCCCAGGGGTTCTACAATGAGCAGTTCTTC
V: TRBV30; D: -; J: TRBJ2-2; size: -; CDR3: CAWRQGPNTGELFF; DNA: TGTGCCTGGAGACAGGGTCCGAACACCGGGGAGCTGTTTTTT
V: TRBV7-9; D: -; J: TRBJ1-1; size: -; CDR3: CASSVGQSEAFF; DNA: TGTGCCAGCAGCGTAGGACAGTCTGAAGCTTTCTTT